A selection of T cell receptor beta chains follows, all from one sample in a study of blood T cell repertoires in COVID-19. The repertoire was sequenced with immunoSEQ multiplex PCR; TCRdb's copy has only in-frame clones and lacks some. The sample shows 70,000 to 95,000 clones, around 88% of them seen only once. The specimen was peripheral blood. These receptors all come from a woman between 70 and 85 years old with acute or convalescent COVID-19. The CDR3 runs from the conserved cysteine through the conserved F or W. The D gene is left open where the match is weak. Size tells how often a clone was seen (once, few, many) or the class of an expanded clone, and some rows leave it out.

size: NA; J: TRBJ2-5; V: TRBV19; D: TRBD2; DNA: TGTGCCAGTAGTAGCCTAGCGGAACAAGAGACCCAGTACTTC; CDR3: CASSSLAEQETQYF
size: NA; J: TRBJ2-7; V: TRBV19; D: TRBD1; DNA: TGTGCCAGAATCCCGCCTGGACAGGGGACGTCGTTTGAGCAGTACTTC; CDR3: CARIPPGQGTSFEQYF
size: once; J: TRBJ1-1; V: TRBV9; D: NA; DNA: TGTGCCAGCAGCCCTAGACAGGCACAGAACACTGAAGCTTTCTTT; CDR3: CASSPRQAQNTEAFF
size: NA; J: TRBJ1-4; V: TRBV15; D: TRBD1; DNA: TGTGCCACCAGCAGAGGGGGGGACAGGGGCGAAAAACTGTTTTTT; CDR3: CATSRGGDRGEKLFF
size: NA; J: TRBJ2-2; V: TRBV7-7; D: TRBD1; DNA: TGTGCCAGCAGCTCCGGACAGGGAAAGGACACCGGGGAGCTGTTTTTT; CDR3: CASSSGQGKDTGELFF
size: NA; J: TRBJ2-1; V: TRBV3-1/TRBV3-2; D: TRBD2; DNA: TGTGCCAGCAGCCTAGCGGGGGGTTCCTACAATGAGCAGTTCTTC; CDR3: CASSLAGGSYNEQFF
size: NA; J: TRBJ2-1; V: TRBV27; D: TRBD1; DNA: TGTGCCAGCAGTGGGCGTCGGGACAGGGGGGACAATGAGCAGTTCTTC; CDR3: CASSGRRDRGDNEQFF
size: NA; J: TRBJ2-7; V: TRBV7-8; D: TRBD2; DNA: TGTGCCAGCAGCCCATACTTGCGGGGGGGAAAAAAAAGAACCTACGAGCAGTACTTC; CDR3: CASSPYLRGGKKRTYEQYF
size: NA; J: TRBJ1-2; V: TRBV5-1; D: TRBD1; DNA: TGCGCCAGCAGCCAAGGACAGGGAAACTATGGCTACACCTTC; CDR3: CASSQGQGNYGYTF
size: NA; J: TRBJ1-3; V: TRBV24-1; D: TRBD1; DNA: TGTGCCACCAGTGCATCAGGGGGCTCTGGAAACACCATATATTTT; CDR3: CATSASGGSGNTIYF
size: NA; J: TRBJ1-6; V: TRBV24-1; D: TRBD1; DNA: TGTGCCACCAGTGATTTGCCCGACAGGGGCTCCTATAATTCACCCCTCCACTTT; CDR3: CATSDLPDRGSYNSPLHF
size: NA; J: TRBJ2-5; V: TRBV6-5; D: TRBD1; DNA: TGTGCCAGCACCCAGGGACAGGTACAAGAGACCCAGTACTTC; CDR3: CASTQGQVQETQYF
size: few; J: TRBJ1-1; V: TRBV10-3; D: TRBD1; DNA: TGTGCCGTCGGGACAGGGGGCAAGGGGACTGAAGCTTTCTTT; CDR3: CAVGTGGKGTEAFF
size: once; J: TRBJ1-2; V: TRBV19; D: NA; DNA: TGTGCCAGTAGTATAGAGGGAGGGAACTATGGCTACACCTTC; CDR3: CASSIEGGNYGYTF
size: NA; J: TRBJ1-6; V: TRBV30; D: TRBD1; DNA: TGTGCCTGGAGTGCCCTACCGGGACAGGAGATTAATTCACCCCTCCACTTT; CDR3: CAWSALPGQEINSPLHF
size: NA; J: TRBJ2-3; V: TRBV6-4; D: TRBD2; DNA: TGTGCCAGCAGTCCGACTAGCGGCACAGATACGCAGTATTTT; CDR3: CASSPTSGTDTQYF
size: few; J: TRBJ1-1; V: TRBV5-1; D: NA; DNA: TGCGCCAGCAGCTTGGTGGTCTCCAGTGAAGCTTTCTTT; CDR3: CASSLVVSSEAFF
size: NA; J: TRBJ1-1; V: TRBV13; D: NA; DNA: TGTGCCAGCAGCCTAGGGAGGGGGAAGGGTGAAGCTTTCTTT; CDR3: CASSLGRGKGEAFF
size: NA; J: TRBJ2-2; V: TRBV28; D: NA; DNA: TGTGCCAGCACCCTGGGGGCGGGCCGGAGGGAGCTGTTTTTT; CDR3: CASTLGAGRRELFF
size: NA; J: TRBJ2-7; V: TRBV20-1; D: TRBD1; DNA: TGCAGTGCTAGTACAGGGGGAAAATACGAGCAGTACTTC; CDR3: CSASTGGKYEQYF
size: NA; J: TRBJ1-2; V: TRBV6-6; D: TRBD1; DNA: TGTGCCAGCAGTCACCGGACAGGGGAAAACTATGGCTACACCTTC; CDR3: CASSHRTGENYGYTF
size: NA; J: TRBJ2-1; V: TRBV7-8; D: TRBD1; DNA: TGTGCCAGCAGCCATAGGGACAGGACCTACAATGAGCAGTTCTTC; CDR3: CASSHRDRTYNEQFF
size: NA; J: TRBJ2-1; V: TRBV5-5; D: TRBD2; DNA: TGTGCCAGCAGCTCCCAGCGGGAGTCCTACAATGAGCAGTTCTTC; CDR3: CASSSQRESYNEQFF
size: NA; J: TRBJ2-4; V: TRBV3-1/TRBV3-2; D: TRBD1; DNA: TGTGCCAGCAGCCATAGACAGGGAAAAAACATTCAGTACTTC; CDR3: CASSHRQGKNIQYF
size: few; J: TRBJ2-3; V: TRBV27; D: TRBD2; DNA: TGTGCCAGCAGTTTTTCTAGCGGTAGCACAGATACGCAGTATTTT; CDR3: CASSFSSGSTDTQYF
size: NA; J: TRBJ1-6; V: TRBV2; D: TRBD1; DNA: TGTGCCAGCAAGGGGACAGCCGATAATTCACCCCTCCACTTT; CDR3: CASKGTADNSPLHF
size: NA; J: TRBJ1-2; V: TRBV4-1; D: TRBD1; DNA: TGCGCCAGCAGCACCCGACAGGGGGCGGGCTATGGCTACACCTTC; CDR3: CASSTRQGAGYGYTF
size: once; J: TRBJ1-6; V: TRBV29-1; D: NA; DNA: TGCAGCGTCCGCCGGGACACCGATAATTCACCCCTCCACTTT; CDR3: CSVRRDTDNSPLHF
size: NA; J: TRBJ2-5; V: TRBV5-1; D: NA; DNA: TGCGCCAGCAGCTTGTGGGGCGCAGGGCCAGAGACCCAGTACTTC; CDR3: CASSLWGAGPETQYF
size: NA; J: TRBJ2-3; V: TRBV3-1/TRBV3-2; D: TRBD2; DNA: TGTGCCAGCAGCCAAGATCTACTAGCGGGAGCCACAGATACGCAGTATTTT; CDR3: CASSQDLLAGATDTQYF